This T cell receptor beta chain was identified during a study of lymphopenia after photon versus proton radiotherapy. Germline-derived CDR1 and CDR2 are SGHRS and YFSETQ. The length of the CDR3 is 16 residues. Trimming at V came to 2 bases and at J to 4 bases, leaving 7 bases not matched to a gene. TCRdb's table, derived via immunoSEQ multiplex PCR, lists solely in-frame clones and lacks some. This table has about 19,000 clones, about 89% appearing once. The clonotype originates from a man between 60 and 75 years old with pancreatic cancer. The material was peripheral blood, obtained from a patient treated with photon-based radiotherapy. The gene calls are TRBV5-1 and TRBJ2-2; 8 bases match TRBD2. CDR3 DNA: TGCGCCAGCAGCTTACGGGACCGGGGGGGCACCGGGGAGCTGTTTTTT. Its protein product is CASSLRDRGGTGELFF. Combining the CDR3 with reference TRBV5-1 and TRBJ2-2 gives the whole variable domain KAGVTQTPRYLIKTRGQQVTLSCSPISGHRSVSWYQQTPGQGLQFLFEYFSETQRNKGNFPGRFSGRQFSNSRSEMNVSTLELGDSALYLCASSLRDRGGTGELFFGEGSRLTVL.